This record concerns one TCR beta chain sequence. Its antigen remains unidentified. This entry is derived from a study of T-cell reconstitution after alpha-beta-depleted transplantation in children. Study findings and constraints: Several hundred expanded graft clones reportedly were the source of alpha-beta T cells about two months after transplant.

A TCRbeta library incorporating unique molecular identifiers was prepared. TCRdb reprocessed the PCR reads via MiXCR and lists one record per CDR3 protein. Altogether some 120,000 distinct CDR3 sequences are present, 9% to 12% being singletons, with the ten largest covering under 40%. This CDR3 region has 19 residues. V lost 0 bases to trimming and J lost 3 bases, with 26 bases between them. Germline V gene lookup returns CDR1 DFQATT and CDR2 SNEGSKA (reference sequence). The clonotype comes from a boy aged 2 to 10 with acute lymphoblastic leukemia, due to receive a stem cell transplant. The specimen comprised PBMCs, sampled before TCRalphabeta/CD19-depleted stem cell transplant. The rearrangement uses TRBV20-1 and TRBJ2-5; D may correspond to TRBD1 or TRBD2 (9 bases each). The CDR3 protein is CSARDRDRVRTSVEETQYF. Here the CDR3 DNA reads TGCAGTGCTAGAGACCGGGACAGGGTGCGGACTAGCGTAGAAGAGACCCAGTACTTC.